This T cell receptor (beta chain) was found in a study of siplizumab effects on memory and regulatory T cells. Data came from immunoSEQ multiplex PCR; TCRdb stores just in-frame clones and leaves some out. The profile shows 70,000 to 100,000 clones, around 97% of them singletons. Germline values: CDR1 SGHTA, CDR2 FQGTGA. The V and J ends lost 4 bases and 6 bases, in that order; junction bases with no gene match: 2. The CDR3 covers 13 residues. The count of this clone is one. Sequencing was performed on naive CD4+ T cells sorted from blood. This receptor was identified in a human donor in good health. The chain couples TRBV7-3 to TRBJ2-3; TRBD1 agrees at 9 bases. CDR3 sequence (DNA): TGTGCCAGCAGCTCGGACAGGGGCGATACGCAGTATTTT. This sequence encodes CASSSDRGDTQYF.